Listed below are T cell receptor beta chains from one sample, sequenced in a study of Graves' ophthalmopathy and Graves' hyperthyroidism. TCRdb re-analysed the multiplex PCR reads in MiXCR, keeping a single row per CDR3 protein. The sample records 900,000 to 1,200,000 distinct CDR3 sequences, 35% to 40% being singletons. Sequencing was performed on peripheral blood or thyroid tissue (not recorded which). The origin of the receptors is an adult man with Graves' hyperthyroidism. Both conserved end residues are part of each CDR3. D genes are given only for firm matches. The size field is filled for only some rows; it gives once, few, many or a size class.

.	TRBV2	TRBJ2-5	TRBD2	TGTGCCATCAGTCAGACTAGCGGGGGTTCAGAGACCCAGTACTTC	CAISQTSGGSETQYF
.	TRBV15	TRBJ1-2	.	TGTGCCACCAGCAGATATTACCGTGGGAATAACTATGGCTACACCTTC	CATSRYYRGNNYGYTF
many	TRBV5-1	TRBJ1-5	TRBD1	TGCGCCAGCAGCCCGACCACAGGGGGCCATCAGCCCCAGCATTTT	CASSPTTGGHQPQHF
.	TRBV15	TRBJ2-3	.	TGTGCCACCAGCAGAGGGTCAGGCACAGATACGCAGTATTTT	CATSRGSGTDTQYF
.	TRBV4-3	TRBJ2-7	.	TGCGCCAGCAGCCAAGATCGATACGGCTCCTACGAGCAGTACTTC	CASSQDRYGSYEQYF
.	TRBV29-1	TRBJ1-2	.	TGCAGCGTTGAATTCGGGGGCAATCACTATGGCTACACCTTC	CSVEFGGNHYGYTF
.	TRBV10-2	TRBJ2-7	TRBD2	TGTGCCAGCAGTTCTCCCCTAGCGGGAATCTACGAGCAGTACTTC	CASSSPLAGIYEQYF
many	TRBV4-3	TRBJ1-2	TRBD1	TGCGCCAGCAGCCAACGAATACCGGGACAGCTGGGCTACACCTTC	CASSQRIPGQLGYTF
.	TRBV10-3	TRBJ1-6	TRBD1	TGTGCCATAAAGGCCGGGACAGGCCTTTCACCCCTCCACTTT	CAIKAGTGLSPLHF
.	TRBV7-2	TRBJ2-5	TRBD2	TGTGCCAGTAGCCAACGGGAGGCCCAGTACTTC	CASSQREAQYF
.	TRBV24-1	TRBJ1-2	.	TGTGCCAGCAGTTTATTCAAGGGGGAGAACTATGGCTACACCTTC	CASSLFKGENYGYTF
many	TRBV11-3	TRBJ1-1	TRBD1	TGTGCCAGCAGCCCGTCGGGACAGAAGAACACTGAAGCTTTCTTT	CASSPSGQKNTEAFF
many	TRBV7-2	TRBJ2-7	.	TGTGCCAGCAGCTTAGTTGAGCCCTACGAGCAGTACTTC	CASSLVEPYEQYF
.	TRBV19	TRBJ2-5	TRBD2	TGTGCCAGTAGTATCATGACTAGCGGGAGAGGCGAGGAGACCCAGTACTTC	CASSIMTSGRGEETQYF
.	TRBV10-3	TRBJ1-2	.	TGTGCCATCAGTCCCCGGGGGCAGGTCCTCCGACGGGATGGCTACACCTTC	CAISPRGQVLRRDGYTF
many	TRBV20-1	TRBJ2-7	.	TGCAGTGGAATGCGTGGGGGCTACGAGCAGTACTTC	CSGMRGGYEQYF
few	TRBV3-1	TRBJ1-6	.	TGTGCCAGCAGCCACGGGGCCCGAACTAATTCACCCCTCCACTTT	CASSHGARTNSPLHF
many	TRBV19	TRBJ1-5	.	TGTGCCAGTAGTTCCCTCCGACAGGTGGTAAATCAGCCCCAGCATTTT	CASSSLRQVVNQPQHF
many	TRBV7-8	TRBJ1-1	.	TGTGCCAGCAGCACGCCGGGACAAGCGGGCACTGAAGCTTTCTTT	CASSTPGQAGTEAFF
.	TRBV25-1	TRBJ2-3	.	TGTGCCAGCAGTGAATGGCAGGGAACAGATACGCAGTATTTT	CASSEWQGTDTQYF
.	TRBV25-1	TRBJ2-1	TRBD2	TGTGCCAGCAGGTTAGCGGGCACCTACAATGAGCAGTTCTTC	CASRLAGTYNEQFF
few	TRBV20-1	TRBJ1-2	TRBD1	TGCAGTGCGAGGACAGGGATCTATGGCTACACCTTC	CSARTGIYGYTF
many	TRBV7-2	TRBJ2-7	.	TGTGCCAGCAGCTTGCCCAGTCCCTACGAGCAGTACTTC	CASSLPSPYEQYF
few	TRBV29-1	TRBJ2-7	.	TGCAGCGTAGGTACAGGGAGGGCCTACGAGCAGTACTTC	CSVGTGRAYEQYF